This T cell receptor (beta chain) appears in the sequencing data of a study of long-term antiretroviral therapy in people with HIV. It was version v3.0 of the immunoSEQ assay that was run at survey level. Using immunoSEQ multiplex PCR, the repertoire was profiled, and TCRdb retains in-frame clones only, with some absent. The sample has about 39,000 clones; roughly 80% are singletons. Germline values: CDR1 LGHNA, CDR2 YSLEER. The CDR3 runs 15 residues. Losses at the gene ends were 4 bases for V and 9 bases for J; bases not matched to a gene: 10. United States facilities provided treatment to all participants with HIV.

This receptor was taken from a man aged 18 to 30 with HIV. The sample here was unsorted PBMCs, taken 0.6 years after starting antiretroviral therapy. The chain joins TRBV4-3 to TRBJ2-1, with 9 bases aligning to TRBD1. CDR3 nucleotides: TGCGCCAGCAGCCCCGGGACAGGGCTTTTTGTTGAGCAGTTCTTC. Translated: CASSPGTGLFVEQFF.